Below are 32 T cell receptor beta chains sequenced from a single sample in a study of blood T cells in healthy people across ages. Using a J-beta primer mix together with a sample-barcoded 5' primer, a second PCR was run for roughly 6 to 12 cycles. Via MiXCR, TCRdb re-called the 5' RACE reads, giving one row per CDR3 protein. The profile shows more than 750,000 distinct CDR3 sequences, just under 30% of them singletons. The sample was also reused in another study, on T cells of mothers and their children.

Material for sequencing was blood. These receptors were taken from a woman in her 40s in good health.

The J gene is TRBJ1-2, the V gene TRBV3-1, with unresolved D. Germline CDR1 and CDR2: LGHDT and YNNKEL (reference sequence). This CDR3 comprises 13 residues. Trimming removed 0 bases from V and 3 bases from J, with 5 bases in between. In DNA form, the CDR3 reads TGTGCCAGCAGCCAAGAAGTGTACTATGGCTACACCTTC. Translated, it gives CASSQEVYYGYTF.

This clonotype was observed many times. This chain joins TRBV29-1 and TRBJ2-6; 11 nucleotides line up with TRBD1. Germline loops: CDR1 SQVTM, CDR2 ANQGSEA. V lost 5 bases to trimming and J lost 3 bases; unmatched junction nucleotides: 3. This CDR3 contains 15 residues. The CDR3 region is CSVWTGGRGANVLTF. The DNA for the CDR3 is TGCAGCGTTTGGACAGGGGGCCGTGGGGCCAACGTCCTGACTTTC.

This clonotype was observed a few times. The chain has TRBV3-1 and TRBJ2-3; D is perhaps TRBD1 (6 bases). The CDR3 is 15 amino acids. Trimming removed 2 bases at V and 4 bases at J, with 13 bases between. Germline CDR1 and CDR2: LGHDT and YNNKEL (reference sequence). This CDR3 is CASSQQQGRADTQYF. CDR3 DNA: TGTGCCAGCAGCCAACAACAGGGTAGGGCAGATACGCAGTATTTT.

The chain joins TRBV29-1 to TRBJ1-5; D is uncertain. V lost 3 bases and J lost 0, with 6 bases in between. This CDR3 spans 13 amino acids. Germline V gene sequence: CDR1 SQVTM, CDR2 ANQGSEA. The CDR3 DNA sequence: TGCAGCGTTGACCCGTATAGCAATCAGCCCCAGCATTTT. It is translated as CSVDPYSNQPQHF.

This chain connects TRBV6-5 to TRBJ2-1; D perhaps matches TRBD2 (5 bases). The CDR3 has 14 residues. Per germline, CDR1 MNHEY and CDR2 SVGAGI. Deletions cut 6 bases from V and 8 bases from J, with 17 bases between. The CDR3 is CASRPAASRHEQFF. In DNA, the CDR3 is TGTGCCAGCAGGCCAGCCGCTAGCCGGCATGAGCAGTTCTTC.

The J gene is TRBJ2-7, the V gene TRBV7-9, with 7 bases identical to TRBD2. Per germline, CDR1 SEHNR and CDR2 FQNEAQ (reference sequence). V lost 1 base, J lost 2 bases, and 8 bases stayed unmatched. The CDR3 has 16 residues. The CDR3 reads CASSLEASGNPYEQYF. CDR3 coding DNA: TGTGCCAGCAGCTTAGAGGCTAGCGGAAACCCCTACGAGCAGTACTTC.

This clonotype was found a few times. This chain joins TRBV9 and TRBJ2-7, with no clear D. Germline-derived CDR1 and CDR2 are SGDLS and YYNGEE. Trimming left V 3 bases short and J 6 bases short, with 13 bases between. The CDR3 runs 13 residues. The CDR3 DNA is TGTGCCAGCAGCGCCTGGATGTCGGGCGAGCAGTACTTC. Protein sequence: CASSAWMSGEQYF.

This clonotype appeared many times. The rearrangement uses TRBV2 and TRBJ2-3; D is ambiguous. V gave up 6 bases and J gave up 2 bases, with 9 bases separating them. The length of the CDR3 is 13 residues. Germline loops: CDR1 SNHLY, CDR2 FYNNEI. This CDR3 reads CASSSGTTDTQYF. Here the CDR3 DNA reads TGTGCCAGCAGCTCGGGTACCACAGATACGCAGTATTTT.

The chain employs TRBV18 and TRBJ1-1; 7 bases are shared with TRBD1. The CDR3 length is 14 residues. The ends lost 4 bases at V and 2 bases at J; junction bases unmatched: 4. CDR1 and CDR2 (germline): KGHSH, LQKENI. The CDR3 DNA follows: TGTGCCAGCTCACAATGGACAGGAAACACTGAAGCTTTCTTT. Protein: CASSQWTGNTEAFF.

The rearrangement uses TRBV7-6 and TRBJ2-3; D perhaps matches TRBD2 (6 bases). This CDR3 spans 15 amino acids. Germline assignment: CDR1 SGHVS and CDR2 FNYEAQ. V was pared by 7 bases and J by 4 bases, with 18 bases between. The CDR3 region has the DNA TGTGCCAGCACCCCTCGGGCGGAGGGGCCAGATACGCAGTATTTT. Translating gives CASTPRAEGPDTQYF.

The chain combines TRBV5-6 with TRBJ1-1; no reliable D call. This CDR3 contains 14 residues. Trimming took 0 bases from V and 1 from J, leaving 7 bases between them. Germline V gives CDR1 SGHDT, CDR2 YYEEEE. The CDR3 coding sequence is TGTGCCAGCAGCTTGGGAGCGAGGAACACTGAAGCTTTCTTT. Protein: CASSLGARNTEAFF.

This clonotype showed up many times. The chain carries TRBV27 and TRBJ2-4; tentative D call: TRBD1 (6 bases). This CDR3 contains 12 residues. The germline gives CDR1 MNHEY, CDR2 SMNVEV (reference sequence). The V end was cut by 6 bases, the J end by 8 bases, with 11 bases between. The CDR3 bases are TGTGCCAGCAGCCTCAGGGGAGACATTCAGTACTTC. This sequence encodes CASSLRGDIQYF.

This clonotype was counted ten times or more. The chain joins TRBV7-3 to TRBJ2-7, with TRBD2 as a possible D gene (5 bases). The CDR3 totals 14 residues. V lost 3 bases, J lost 4 bases, and 13 bases lay in between. Germline V gene data show CDR1 as SGHTA and CDR2 as FQGTGA. The CDR3 DNA reads TGTGCCAGCAGCTTTCAACCGGGATTATACGAGCAGTACTTC. Amino acids: CASSFQPGLYEQYF.

The sample holds a few counts of this clonotype. This sequence joins TRBV5-6 and TRBJ1-1; no definite D call. With 4 bases removed from V and 3 bases from J, the gap between germline ends came to 13 bases. The CDR3 contains 14 residues. Germline-derived CDR1 and CDR2 are SGHDT and YYEEEE. The CDR3 protein is CASSVEGDYTEAFF. In nucleotides, the CDR3 is TGTGCCAGCAGCGTCGAGGGTGATTACACTGAAGCTTTCTTT. The full variable domain, completed using reference TRBV5-6 and TRBJ1-1, is DAGVTQSPTHLIKTRGQQVTLRCSPKSGHDTVSWYQQALGQGPQFIFQYYEEEERQRGNFPDRFSGHQFPNYSSELNVNALLLGDSALYLCASSVEGDYTEAFFGQGTRLTVV.

This clonotype was seen only a few times. The rearrangement joins TRBV12-5 to TRBJ2-7, with a possible D match to TRBD1 (6 bases). In germline, CDR1 is LGHNT, CDR2 FRNRAP. This CDR3 region has 13 residues. V was shortened by 7 bases and J by 0 bases, with 10 bases between the two germline ends. CDR3: CASAQGNSYEQYF. CDR3 DNA: TGTGCTAGTGCACAGGGAAACTCCTACGAGCAGTACTTC.

The rearrangement joins TRBV3-1 to TRBJ1-2; TRBD1 might be the D (6 bases). Trimming stripped 3 bases from V and 4 bases from J, with 12 bases between. CDR1 and CDR2 (germline): LGHDT, YNNKEL (reference sequence). CDR3 length: 14 residues. The CDR3 region is CASSHRGGAYGYTF. For the CDR3, the DNA is TGTGCCAGCAGCCACCGCGGGGGGGCCTATGGCTACACCTTC.

Ten or more counts support this clonotype. V usage is TRBV9 and J usage is TRBJ2-3, with 10 bases lining up with TRBD2. CDR1 is SGDLS, CDR2 YYNGEE, per germline. V lost 0 bases and J lost 5; bases outside the gene matches: 9. The CDR3 contains 17 residues. CDR3 sequence: CASSVEGSGGHGDTQYF. The CDR3 region has the DNA TGTGCCAGCAGCGTAGAGGGTAGCGGGGGGCATGGAGATACGCAGTATTTT.

The chain links TRBV14 to TRBJ2-4; D is unresolved. Germline CDR1 SGHDN, CDR2 FVKESK. Trimming took off 2 bases at V and 12 bases at J, with 11 bases between the two ends. The CDR3 totals 12 residues. CDR3 in amino acids: CASSQIGTAQYF. The CDR3 DNA sequence: TGTGCCAGCAGCCAAATCGGCACGGCTCAGTACTTC.

This clonotype was recorded only once. This chain uses TRBV9 with TRBJ2-1, with 7 bases that match TRBD1. The length of the CDR3 is 13 residues. CDR1 and CDR2 from the germline V gene are SGDLS and YYNGEE. V dropped 3 bases and J dropped 12; count of bases not matched to a gene: 9. This chain's CDR3 is CASSGQGYGVQFF. The CDR3 region has the DNA TGTGCCAGCAGCGGACAGGGTTATGGTGTGCAGTTCTTC.

This chain links TRBV4-1 with TRBJ2-2, with 10 bases aligning to TRBD2. Germline values: CDR1 MGHRA, CDR2 YSYEKL. The CDR3 totals 17 residues. The V gene end was trimmed by 1 base and the J gene end by 6 bases; junction bases not matched to a gene: 8. Here the CDR3 reads CASSQGLAGAGAGELFF. DNA for the CDR3: TGCGCCAGCAGCCAAGGGCTAGCGGGGGCCGGCGCCGGGGAGCTGTTTTTT.

With regard to this clonotype: A read error is possible here, since a much larger clone lies one base away. V gene TRBV24-1 combines with J gene TRBJ2-3, with D unresolved. Trimming left V 4 bases short and J 6 bases short, with 16 bases between. This CDR3 is built from 15 residues. Germline CDR1 and CDR2: KGHDR and SFDVKD. The CDR3 sequence is CATSDKANVGDTQYF. Written as DNA, the CDR3 is TGTGCCACCAGTGACAAGGCCAACGTGGGGGATACGCAGTATTTT.

The CDR3 region is CASSLNRDRIMNTEAFF. Here the CDR3 DNA reads TGCGCCAGCAGCCTAAACCGGGACAGGATCATGAACACTGAAGCTTTCTTT. The rearrangement joins TRBV5-1 to TRBJ1-1, with 8 bases aligning to TRBD1. This CDR3 has 17 amino acids. From germline, CDR1 is SGHRS and CDR2 YFSETQ. V shed 4 bases, J shed 0 bases, and the junction held 11 bases outside the gene matches.

As to this clonotype: At one of its ends the junction is not consistent with the germline gene, which may arise from a read error. This chain joins TRBV20-1 and TRBJ1-1; D is unclear. CDR3 length: 14 amino acids. The germline CDR1 and CDR2 sequences are DFQATT and SNEGSKA (reference sequence). This CDR3 is CSADDRTRNTEVFF. The CDR3 DNA reads as TGCAGTGCTGACGACCGGACTCGGAACACCGAAGTTTTCTTT.

The chain links TRBV3-1 to TRBJ2-7, with 9 bases lining up with TRBD2. The CDR3 spans 15 residues. J was trimmed by 7 bases and V by 5 bases; bases with no gene match: 12. Germline-derived CDR1 and CDR2 are LGHDT and YNNKEL (reference sequence). The CDR3 here is CASSSYSGGAGEQYF. The CDR3 nucleotides read TGTGCCAGCAGCTCATATAGCGGGGGAGCGGGGGAGCAGTACTTC.

This chain links TRBV28 with TRBJ2-3, with a tentative D call TRBD1 (6 bases). This CDR3 has 20 amino acids. CDR1 MDHEN and CDR2 SYDVKM come from the germline V gene. V gave up 2 bases and J gave up 2 bases, with 26 bases separating them. The CDR3 loop is CASSLVGSSGRTDITDTQYF. The CDR3 DNA reads TGTGCCAGCAGTTTAGTGGGGTCGTCCGGTCGGACAGATATCACAGATACGCAGTATTTT.

This clonotype was counted between two and nine times. The chain links TRBV28 to TRBJ1-2; D ambiguous. Germline V gene lookup returns CDR1 MDHEN and CDR2 SYDVKM. The CDR3 loop spans 14 amino acids. V lost 3 bases and J lost 0, with 8 bases in between. The chain's CDR3 is CASSFFGSNYGYTF. The CDR3 DNA reads TGTGCCAGCAGTTTCTTCGGGTCTAACTATGGCTACACCTTC.

The chain is built from TRBV11-1 and TRBJ2-1; D may be TRBD2 (6 bases). This CDR3 has 14 residues. Trimming took 1 base from V and 8 from J, leaving 12 bases between them. CDR1 SGHAT and CDR2 FQDESV come from the germline V gene (reference sequence). CDR3 protein: CASSLGGAGDEQFF. The CDR3 DNA follows: TGTGCCAGCAGCTTAGGCGGGGCCGGGGATGAGCAGTTCTTC.

The table lists this clonotype with a few counts. The V call is TRBV7-2, the J call TRBJ2-3, with D perhaps TRBD2 (6 bases). The germline V gene has CDR1 SGHTA and CDR2 FQGNSA. The CDR3 is 15 residues long. The V end was cut by 3 bases, the J end by 6 bases, with 16 bases between. The CDR3 coding sequence is TGTGCCAGCAGCTTCCCCGGGAGTCATAGGGATACGCAGTATTTT. Amino acid sequence: CASSFPGSHRDTQYF.

This chain joins TRBV7-2 and TRBJ2-7; 7 bases match TRBD2. The length of the CDR3 is 15 residues. With 5 bases clipped from V and 0 bases from J, the junction kept 7 bases outside the gene matches. Germline CDR1 SGHTA, CDR2 FQGNSA. The CDR3 here is CASSLQTGGSYEQYF. The CDR3 DNA sequence: TGTGCCAGCAGCCTACAGACGGGGGGCTCCTACGAGCAGTACTTC.

This clonotype was seen ten or more times. V is TRBV5-1 and J is TRBJ2-1; possibly TRBD2 for D (6 bases). V was pared by 4 bases and J by 3 bases, with 8 bases between. There are 13 residues in the CDR3. CDR1 and CDR2 from the germline V gene are SGHRS and YFSETQ. The CDR3 spells CASSAGLYNEQFF. The CDR3 coding sequence is TGCGCCAGCAGCGCGGGACTCTACAATGAGCAGTTCTTC.

This clonotype was seen a handful of times. The chain couples TRBV5-1 to TRBJ1-1; maybe TRBD1 (6 bases). Germline V lookup: CDR1 SGHRS, CDR2 YFSETQ. This CDR3 region has 15 residues. Trimming took 4 bases from V and 6 from J, leaving 19 bases between them. CDR3 loop: CASSPNAQGRAEAFF. The CDR3 DNA is TGCGCCAGCAGCCCCAACGCACAGGGACGAGCTGAAGCTTTCTTT.

CDR3 sequence reads: CASSQGGVLMGTDTQYF. For the CDR3, the DNA is TGCGCCAGCAGCCAAGGCGGGGTTTTGATGGGCACAGATACGCAGTATTTT. The chain employs TRBV4-3 and TRBJ2-3; maybe TRBD2 (6 bases). Germline CDR1 reads LGHNA; CDR2 reads YSLEER. The CDR3 spans 17 residues. Trimming shortened V by 1 base and J by 1 base, and 15 bases separated the two germline ends.